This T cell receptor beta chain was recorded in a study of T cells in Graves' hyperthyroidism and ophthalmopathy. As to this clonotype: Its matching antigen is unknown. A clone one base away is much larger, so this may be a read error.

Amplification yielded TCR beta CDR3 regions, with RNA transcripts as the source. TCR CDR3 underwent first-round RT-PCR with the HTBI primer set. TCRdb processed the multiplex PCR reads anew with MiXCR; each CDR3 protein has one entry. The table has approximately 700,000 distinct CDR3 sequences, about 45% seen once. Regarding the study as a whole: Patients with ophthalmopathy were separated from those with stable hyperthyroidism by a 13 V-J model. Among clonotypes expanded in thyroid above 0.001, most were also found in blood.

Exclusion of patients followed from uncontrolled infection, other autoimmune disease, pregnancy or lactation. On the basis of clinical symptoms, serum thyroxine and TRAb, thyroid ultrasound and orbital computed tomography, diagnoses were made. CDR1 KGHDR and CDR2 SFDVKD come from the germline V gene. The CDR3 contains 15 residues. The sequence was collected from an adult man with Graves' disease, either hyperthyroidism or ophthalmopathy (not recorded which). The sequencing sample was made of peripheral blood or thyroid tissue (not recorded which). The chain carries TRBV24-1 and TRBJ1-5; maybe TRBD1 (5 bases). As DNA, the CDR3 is TGTGCCAGCAGTGCGGGACCCCAAAGGCATCAGCCCCAGCATTTT. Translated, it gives CASSAGPQRHQPQHF.